A selection of T cell receptor beta chains follows, all from one sample in a study of control samples from healthy donors and cancer patients. The protocol was immunoSEQ multiplex PCR, while the TCRdb copy is restricted to in-frame clones and leaves out a portion. The table has approximately 80,000 clones, nearly 90% seen once. Specimen: blood. All receptors come from a woman aged 45-60 years in good health. The CDR3 runs from the conserved cysteine through the conserved F or W. D genes are given only for firm matches. Not all rows give a size; the values are once, few, many and, for expanded clones, a class.

V	D	size	J	CDR3	DNA
TRBV2	NA	NA	TRBJ2-7	CASSEALGQVWGYEQYF	TGTGCCAGCAGTGAAGCGCTTGGGCAGGTATGGGGCTACGAGCAGTACTTC
TRBV20-1	NA	NA	TRBJ2-4	CSASKRVAKNIQYF	TGCAGTGCGAGTAAGCGCGTAGCCAAAAACATTCAGTACTTC
TRBV7-8	NA	NA	TRBJ1-2	CASSLEVRIFNYGYTF	TGTGCCAGCAGCTTAGAAGTTCGCATCTTTAACTATGGCTACACCTTC
TRBV5-6	NA	NA	TRBJ1-5	CASSLTSAGWMQPQHF	TGTGCCAGCAGCTTGACGTCGGCAGGGTGGATGCAGCCCCAGCATTTT
TRBV2	NA	NA	TRBJ1-1	CASSRDGVTEAFF	TGTGCCAGCAGTCGGGACGGTGTTACTGAAGCTTTCTTT
TRBV19	TRBD1	NA	TRBJ2-3	CASSEGTGRLADTQYF	TGTGCCAGTAGCGAGGGGACAGGGAGGTTGGCAGATACGCAGTATTTT
TRBV9	TRBD2	NA	TRBJ2-2	CASSAGELNTGELFF	TGTGCCAGCAGTGCGGGGGAACTGAACACCGGGGAGCTGTTTTTT
TRBV19	TRBD2	NA	TRBJ2-7	CASSITSGRTYEQYF	TGTGCCAGTAGCATTACTAGCGGAAGAACCTACGAGCAGTACTTC
TRBV30	NA	NA	TRBJ1-6	CAWRGMLPWNSPLHF	TGTGCCTGGAGGGGGATGTTGCCGTGGAATTCACCCCTCCACTTT
TRBV3-1/TRBV3-2	TRBD2	NA	TRBJ2-1	CASSQDWGLAGNEQFF	TGTGCCAGCAGCCAAGACTGGGGACTAGCGGGGAATGAGCAGTTCTTC
TRBV7-8	TRBD2	once	TRBJ2-3	CASSLGPTSGAPDTQYF	TGTGCCAGCAGCCTTGGGCCAACTAGCGGGGCTCCAGATACGCAGTATTTT
TRBV15	NA	medium-sized	TRBJ1-2	CATSREEGDGYTF	TGTGCCACCAGCAGAGAAGAGGGGGATGGCTACACCTTC
TRBV9	TRBD1	NA	TRBJ2-7	CASSAKTGGLYEQYF	TGTGCCAGCAGCGCCAAGACAGGGGGACTCTACGAGCAGTACTTC
TRBV7-8	NA	NA	TRBJ1-5	CASSLFDSQPQHF	TGTGCCAGCAGCTTATTCGACAGTCAGCCCCAGCATTTT
TRBV7-9	TRBD1	NA	TRBJ1-6	CASSPGQGGSPLHF	TGTGCCAGCAGCCCAGGACAGGGTGGATCACCCCTCCACTTT
TRBV28	NA	NA	TRBJ2-2	CASSLPTRTGELFF	TGTGCCAGCAGCCTTCCTACTAGGACCGGGGAGCTGTTTTTT
TRBV6-5	NA	NA	TRBJ1-6	CASSWEPRGSPLHF	TGTGCCAGCAGCTGGGAACCGCGCGGTTCACCCCTCCACTTT
TRBV2	NA	NA	TRBJ1-4	CASRRGLQGENEKLFF	TGTGCCAGCAGGAGGGGTCTACAGGGAGAAAATGAAAAACTGTTTTTT
TRBV7-9	TRBD1	NA	TRBJ2-1	CASSLFGTGHEQFF	TGTGCCAGCAGCTTATTCGGGACAGGTCATGAGCAGTTCTTC
TRBV6-6	NA	NA	TRBJ1-2	CACVAPLSYYGYTF	TGTGCCTGCGTAGCACCGCTTAGTTACTATGGCTACACCTTC
TRBV14	NA	NA	TRBJ2-6	CASSQGQGWGGANVLTF	TGTGCCAGCAGCCAAGGTCAGGGGTGGGGAGGGGCCAACGTCCTGACTTTC
TRBV9	TRBD1	NA	TRBJ2-7	CASSGRDSSYEQYF	TGTGCCAGCAGCGGTCGGGACAGCTCCTACGAGCAGTACTTC
TRBV29-1	TRBD2	NA	TRBJ2-3	CSVDEEVRLAITDTQYF	TGCAGCGTAGATGAGGAAGTCAGACTAGCGATCACAGATACGCAGTATTTT
TRBV6-5	NA	once	TRBJ1-5	CASTSGTISNQPQHF	TGTGCCAGCACCTCCGGGACAATTAGTAATCAGCCCCAGCATTTT
TRBV6-1	NA	NA	TRBJ1-2	CASSELVWSDLGGYTF	TGTGCCAGCAGTGAATTAGTATGGAGTGATTTGGGGGGCTACACCTTC
TRBV3-1/TRBV3-2	NA	NA	TRBJ1-5	CASSARNQPQHF	TGTGCCAGCAGCGCCCGCAATCAGCCCCAGCATTTT
TRBV7-9	NA	NA	TRBJ1-2	CASSEKYEGDYGYTF	TGTGCCAGCAGCGAGAAATATGAGGGTGACTATGGCTACACCTTC
TRBV6-6	NA	NA	TRBJ2-7	CASSDYYEQYF	TGTGCCAGCAGTGACTACTACGAGCAGTACTTC
TRBV10-3	NA	NA	TRBJ1-4	CAIFPSATNEKLFF	TGTGCCATCTTTCCTAGCGCAACTAATGAAAAACTGTTTTTT
TRBV6-1	NA	NA	TRBJ1-4	CASSELRGQGTNEKLFF	TGTGCCAGCAGTGAATTACGGGGGCAGGGTACTAATGAAAAACTGTTTTTT
TRBV10-3	TRBD1	medium-sized	TRBJ1-4	CAVRGLENEKLFF	TGTGCCGTCAGGGGGCTAGAGAATGAAAAACTGTTTTTT
TRBV11-2	NA	NA	TRBJ2-2	CASSLQQGFTGELFF	TGTGCCAGCAGCTTACAACAGGGTTTCACCGGGGAGCTGTTTTTT
TRBV5-1	NA	NA	TRBJ2-1	CASSPGGLNEQFF	TGCGCCAGCAGCCCCGGGGGCCTAAATGAGCAGTTCTTC
TRBV4-2	NA	few	TRBJ2-6	CASSQAGSSGANVLTF	TGTGCCAGCAGCCAAGCAGGAAGCTCTGGGGCCAACGTCCTGACTTTC
TRBV12-3/TRBV12-4	TRBD1	NA	TRBJ2-7	CASSRMGTGEQYF	TGTGCCAGCAGTCGGATGGGGACAGGCGAGCAGTACTTC
TRBV11-2	TRBD2	NA	TRBJ2-3	CASSSWTSGTDTQYF	TGTGCCAGCAGCTCCTGGACTAGCGGAACAGATACGCAGTATTTT
TRBV3-1/TRBV3-2	TRBD1	NA	TRBJ2-7	CASSQVTGGSYEQYF	TGTGCCAGCAGCCAGGTAACAGGGGGCTCCTACGAGCAGTACTTC
TRBV7-8	NA	NA	TRBJ1-3	CASSLAIRGSSGNTIYF	TGTGCCAGCAGCTTAGCGATCAGGGGAAGCTCTGGAAACACCATATATTTT